The 20 T cell receptor beta chains given below trace back to one sample, sequenced in a study of blood T cell repertoires in COVID-19 (dated by TCRdb to about 2020). Library preparation was by the immunoSEQ multiplex PCR assay. TCRdb took over this immuneACCESS table, retaining in-frame rearrangements with V and J assigned. Such tables are incomplete; in checked studies, under half of the missing clones stem from an unresolved V gene, and the remainder is unexplained. The sample data list 200,000 to 250,000 clones, and 86% of these were observed just once. In total, the top ten clones hold approximately 2.1% of the sample. The sequenced material came from peripheral blood. Receptor source: a man under 40 who had recovered from COVID-19.

This clone came up once. The chain employs TRBV19 and TRBJ1-1, with a tentative D call TRBD1 (5 bases). The V and J ends lost 4 bases and 8 bases respectively, with 14 bases between them. This CDR3 has 13 amino acids. Germline values: CDR1 LNHDA, CDR2 SQIVND (reference sequence). CDR3 protein: CASSTTDSAEAFF. In nucleotides, the CDR3 is TGTGCCAGTAGTACAACCGACAGCGCCGAAGCTTTCTTT.

This clone was seen a single time. The V gene is TRBV7-9, the J gene TRBJ2-7; TRBD1 matches 9 bases. This CDR3 contains 17 residues. CDR1 is SEHNR and CDR2 is FQNEAQ in the germline V gene (reference sequence). V lost 10 bases and J lost 3; bases outside the gene matches: 19. As DNA, the CDR3 is TGTGCCATCCACGAGAGCACCGGGACAGGGTCCCGCTACGAGCAGTACTTC. Translated: CAIHESTGTGSRYEQYF.

The gene calls are TRBV6-5 and TRBJ1-6; TRBD1 matches at 9 bases. The CDR3 has 15 amino acids. Germline assignment: CDR1 MNHEY and CDR2 SVGAGI. V shed 7 bases and J 10 bases; nucleotides not matched to a gene: 11. The CDR3, as DNA: TGTGCCAGCACTTTGGGACAGGGTTATCGCTCACCCCTCCACTTT. Protein sequence: CASTLGQGYRSPLHF.

The table lists this clone with many counts. The chain has TRBV9 and TRBJ1-3; 7 nucleotides align to TRBD1. The CDR3 has 15 amino acids. The germline CDR1 and CDR2 sequences are SGDLS and YYNGEE. V dropped 2 bases and J dropped 3; count of bases not matched to a gene: 5. The CDR3 DNA reads as TGTGCCAGCAGCGTGACCCAGGGGGTTGGAAACACCATATATTTT. Translated, it gives CASSVTQGVGNTIYF.

The J gene is TRBJ2-7, the V gene TRBV7-2; TRBD2 aligns across 7 bases. V lost 1 base, J lost 3 bases, and 6 bases stayed unmatched. Germline V gene lookup returns CDR1 SGHTA and CDR2 FQGNSA. This CDR3 has 15 amino acids. The CDR3 loop is CASSLGVGGIYEQYF. The CDR3 coding sequence is TGTGCCAGCAGCTTAGGGGTCGGGGGGATCTACGAGCAGTACTTC.

The rearrangement joins TRBV7-9 to TRBJ2-3; D remains ambiguous. Germline CDR1 reads SEHNR; CDR2 reads FQNEAQ (reference sequence). The length of the CDR3 is 12 residues. Trimming removed 4 bases at V and 5 bases at J, with 7 bases between. In DNA, the CDR3 is TGTGCCAGCAGCTCTACAGTAGATACGCAGTATTTT. It translates to CASSSTVDTQYF.

The chain links TRBV5-5 to TRBJ2-1, with TRBD1 as a possible D gene (5 bases). Trimming left V 2 bases short and J 6 bases short, with 9 bases between. Germline V CDR1 and CDR2: SGHKS, YYEKEE (reference sequence). This CDR3 has 13 residues. CDR3 region: CASSLGRANEQFF. DNA for the CDR3: TGTGCCAGCAGCTTAGGCAGGGCCAATGAGCAGTTCTTC.

The chain carries TRBV11-2 and TRBJ1-2; unclear D gene. The V end was cut by 6 bases, the J end by 7 bases, with 9 bases between. The CDR3 has 11 residues. Germline V CDR1 and CDR2: SGHAT, FQNNGV. CDR3 sequence reads: CASREGFGYTF. The CDR3 DNA reads as TGTGCCAGCAGGGAGGGTTTTGGCTACACCTTC.

This clone was picked up a small number of times. The same CDR3 also results from other DNA sequences found in this sample. This chain links TRBV12-3 or TRBV12-4 with TRBJ1-6, with D perhaps matching TRBD1 (5 bases). The CDR3 is made up of 12 amino acids. V lost 7 bases, J lost 8 bases, and 9 bases lay in between. In DNA, the CDR3 is TGTGCCAGCACCCTAGGGGATTCACCCCTCCACTTT. It yields the protein CASTLGDSPLHF.

The chain is built from TRBV4-1 and TRBJ2-7; 8 nucleotides match TRBD1. V lost 4 bases, J lost 6 bases, and 14 bases stayed unmatched. In germline, CDR1 is MGHRA, CDR2 YSYEKL. This CDR3 has 16 amino acids. The CDR3 is CASSLDLRTGTAEQYF. CDR3 DNA: TGCGCCAGCAGCCTTGATCTGAGGACAGGGACCGCCGAGCAGTACTTC.

This clone was counted a single time. The V call is TRBV6-4, the J call TRBJ2-1; 7 nucleotides line up with TRBD2. Germline lookup yields CDR1 MRHNA and CDR2 SNTAGT. This CDR3 is built from 15 residues. Trimming at V came to 4 bases and at J to 4 bases, leaving 7 bases not matched to a gene. CDR3: CASSASSGVYNEQFF. CDR3 nucleotides: TGTGCCAGCAGTGCCTCTAGCGGAGTTTACAATGAGCAGTTCTTC.

This clone turned up a few times. Here the CDR3 DNA reads TGTGCCAGCAGCTTACGACTAGCGGGGATCACAGATACGCAGTATTTT. It codes for CASSLRLAGITDTQYF. V and J are TRBV21-1 and TRBJ2-3; the D call of TRBD2 is as the table states it, not checked on the DNA. TRBV21-1 is described as a pseudogene. The CDR3 has 16 residues.

This chain connects TRBV11-2 to TRBJ2-1; 7 bases map to TRBD1. Germline values: CDR1 SGHAT, CDR2 FQNNGV. V gave up 2 bases and J gave up 0 bases; unmatched junction bases: 4. The length of the CDR3 is 16 residues. The CDR3 protein is CASSLYGDSSYNEQFF. In DNA, the CDR3 is TGTGCCAGCAGCTTATACGGGGACAGCTCCTACAATGAGCAGTTCTTC.

This chain links TRBV4-1 with TRBJ2-5; D is possibly TRBD2 (5 bases). CDR1 and CDR2 (germline): MGHRA, YSYEKL. This CDR3 contains 14 residues. The V gene lost 1 base and the J gene lost 4 bases, with 10 bases spanning the gap. In DNA, the CDR3 is TGCGCCAGCAGCCAAGTGAGCGGCACAGAGACCCAGTACTTC. Translated: CASSQVSGTETQYF.

The rearrangement joins TRBV6-5 to TRBJ2-1; TRBD1 aligns across 8 bases. Germline V CDR1 and CDR2: MNHEY, SVGAGI. J gave up 4 bases and V 6 bases, and 8 bases lay outside the gene matches. This CDR3 is 15 amino acids long. In DNA form, the CDR3 reads TGTGCCAGCAGCATCTTAGGACAGGGTTACAATGAGCAGTTCTTC. Translating it yields CASSILGQGYNEQFF.

The chain links TRBV2 to TRBJ2-5; D might be TRBD1 (6 bases). The CDR3 is 11 amino acids. Germline lookup yields CDR1 SNHLY and CDR2 FYNNEI. With 7 bases removed from V and 13 bases from J, the gap between germline ends came to 16 bases. The CDR3 nucleotides are TGTGCCAGCAACCGCCGGGACAAGACGTACTTC. It encodes CASNRRDKTYF.

J is TRBJ1-1 and V is TRBV24-1; 9 positions agree with TRBD1. Germline V gene data show CDR1 as KGHDR and CDR2 as SFDVKD. V trimming: 5 bases; J trimming: 3 bases; junction bases outside the gene matches: 9. The CDR3 is 16 residues long. Here the CDR3 DNA reads TGTGCCACCAGTGTTTCCACCGGGACAGGGTACACTGAAGCTTTCTTT. This translates into CATSVSTGTGYTEAFF.

The J gene is TRBJ2-1, the V gene TRBV9, with TRBD2 identical over 9 bases. The CDR3 sequence is 19 residues long. Germline loops: CDR1 SGDLS, CDR2 YYNGEE. The trim removed 5 bases at V and 4 bases at J, leaving 19 bases unmatched. CDR3 residues: CASSAVGIPLRGGYNEQFF. The CDR3 DNA is TGTGCCAGCAGTGCCGTAGGGATACCATTGCGGGGGGGATACAATGAGCAGTTCTTC.

V gene TRBV10-3 combines with J gene TRBJ1-5, with a weak D call TRBD1 (6 bases). The CDR3 loop spans 17 amino acids. The germline gives CDR1 ENHRY, CDR2 SYGVKD. V lost 6 bases and J lost 1, with 19 bases in between. CDR3 sequence: CAISNSRIGQSNQPQHF. DNA for the CDR3: TGTGCCATCAGCAACTCTCGAATCGGACAGAGCAATCAGCCCCAGCATTTT.

This chain joins TRBV4-2 and TRBJ2-1, with D perhaps matching TRBD2 (6 bases). The V end lost 0 bases, the J end lost 10 bases, and 16 bases lay between the germline ends. This CDR3 region has 15 residues. CDR1 and CDR2 from the germline V gene are LGHNA and YNFKEQ. The chain's CDR3 is CASSQEGGNKKEQFF. CDR3 bases: TGTGCCAGCAGCCAAGAGGGCGGGAATAAGAAAGAGCAGTTCTTC.